The 9 T cell receptor beta chains presented below share a single source sample, sequenced in a study of cytomegalovirus exposure and HLA in healthy donors. 13 Jbeta primers and 60 Vbeta primers were used for the PCR. The repertoire was sequenced with immunoSEQ multiplex PCR; TCRdb's copy has only in-frame clones and lacks some. The data contain about 250,000 clones, around 80% of them singletons. The sequencing input was PBMCs. These receptors came from a boy between 10 and 17 years old in good health and CMV-seronegative.

The rearrangement links TRBV9 to TRBJ2-7; 9 bases align to TRBD1. Germline CDR1 is SGDLS and CDR2 is YYNGEE. J was trimmed by 3 bases and V by 0 bases; bases with no gene match: 4. The CDR3 runs to 15 residues. CDR3 in amino acids: CASSVGTGAVYEQYF. The CDR3 nucleotides are TGTGCCAGCAGCGTAGGGACAGGGGCTGTCTACGAGCAGTACTTC.

The rearrangement uses TRBV5-4 and TRBJ2-1, with 13 bases lining up with TRBD2. With 3 bases clipped from V and 3 bases from J, the junction kept 3 bases outside the gene matches. This CDR3 is built from 16 residues. The germline CDR1 and CDR2 sequences are SGHNT and YYREEE (reference sequence). CDR3 DNA sequence: TGTGCCAGCAGCTACGGGACTAGCGGGATCTACAATGAGCAGTTCTTC. Translating gives CASSYGTSGIYNEQFF.

This clone showed up just a few times. V gene TRBV2 combines with J gene TRBJ1-1, with 8 bases matching TRBD1. CDR1 and CDR2 (germline): SNHLY, FYNNEI. This CDR3 contains 13 residues. Trimming at V came to 6 bases and at J to 4 bases, leaving 4 bases not matched to a gene. Here the CDR3 reads CASRSDRGTEAFF. In DNA, the CDR3 is TGTGCCAGCAGGTCAGACAGGGGCACTGAAGCTTTCTTT.

The gene calls are TRBV25-1 and TRBJ1-3; possible D gene TRBD1, 5 bases. This CDR3 contains 16 residues. Deletions cut 3 bases from V and 0 bases from J, with 12 bases between. Germline assignment: CDR1 MGHDK and CDR2 SYGVNS. CDR3 loop: CASSDGDLGSGNTIYF. The CDR3 DNA sequence: TGTGCCAGCAGTGACGGGGACTTAGGCTCTGGAAACACCATATATTTT.

The V call is TRBV29-1, the J call TRBJ1-2; TRBD1 aligns across 8 bases. The CDR3 is 12 residues long. Germline V gives CDR1 SQVTM, CDR2 ANQGSEA. With 7 bases clipped from V and 8 bases from J, the junction kept 9 bases outside the gene matches. The CDR3 here is CSDHRGNGGYTF. CDR3 nucleotide sequence: TGCAGCGATCACAGGGGGAACGGAGGCTACACCTTC. The variable domain in full, completed from reference TRBV29-1 and TRBJ1-2, reads SAVISQKPSRDICQRGTSLTIQCQVDSQVTMMFWYRQQPGQSLTLIATANQGSEATYESGFVIDKFPISRPNLTFSTLTVSNMSPEDSSIYLCSDHRGNGGYTFGSGTRLTVV.

The chain couples TRBV5-5 to TRBJ1-2; no definite D call. The CDR3 has 14 residues. Germline lookup yields CDR1 SGHKS and CDR2 YYEKEE (reference sequence). Trimming stripped 0 bases from V and 3 bases from J, with 9 bases between. The CDR3 spells CASSLDRSHYGYTF. In DNA form, the CDR3 reads TGTGCCAGCAGCTTGGATCGGAGCCACTATGGCTACACCTTC.

The genes are TRBV6-1 and TRBJ2-1; 9 bases map to TRBD2. V lost 6 bases and J lost 6; bases outside the gene matches: 6. The CDR3 is 14 residues long. From germline, CDR1 is MNHNS and CDR2 SASEGT. The CDR3 here is CASRRSGGTNEQFF. The CDR3 DNA follows: TGTGCCAGCAGGCGGAGCGGGGGGACCAATGAGCAGTTCTTC.

The chain joins TRBV18 to TRBJ2-5, with a possible D match to TRBD2 (6 bases). Trimming removed 2 bases at V and 5 bases at J, with 15 bases between. Germline lookup yields CDR1 KGHSH and CDR2 LQKENI. CDR3 length equals 15 residues. CDR3 in DNA: TGTGCCAGCTCACCAAGGGACTGGGGAGCGGAGACCCAGTACTTC. Translating it yields CASSPRDWGAETQYF.

The chain recombines TRBV2 with TRBJ2-7; 7 bases agree with TRBD2. The V segment lost 1 base and the J segment 0 bases; nucleotides outside the gene matches: 3. This CDR3 has 15 residues. The germline CDR1 and CDR2 sequences are SNHLY and FYNNEI. The CDR3 sequence is CASSEERGPSYEQYF. DNA of the CDR3: TGTGCCAGCAGTGAAGAGCGGGGCCCCTCCTACGAGCAGTACTTC.